This T cell receptor (beta chain) was recorded in a study of T cell responses to AZD1222 COVID-19 vaccine (dated by TCRdb to the early 2020s). In terms of the full investigation: TCR sequencing was performed for about 250 trial participants, of whom about 200 were given two doses of AZD1222 and about 25 were given two doses of MenACWY control vaccine. Trial participants were enrolled into age subgroups of 18-55, 56-69 and 70-plus years, which contained about 150, 28 and 57 TCR-sequenced participants, respectively.

The CDR3 holds 15 amino acids from the cysteine to the phenylalanine. Solely the CDR3 DNA is kept, with 45 bases framed from the first base. The germline V gene (reference sequence) yields LGHDT for CDR1 and YNNKEL for CDR2. V is reduced by 0 bases and J by 1 base, leaving a spacing of 7 bases between them. The sample's time point, from its label and the paper: about 28 days (+/-7) after the second vaccine dose. AZD1222 recipients whose second dose came at about 4 weeks and those whose second dose came at about 12 weeks were combined into one group, since spike-specific TCR depth and breadth did not differ between the two schedules. Samples from vaccinated people were obtained from the UK trials COV001 and COV002, which included a single-blind randomized controlled phase 2/3 trial of AZD1222 (ChAdOx1 nCoV-19) in healthy adults. For TCRbeta chain sequencing, PBMC samples from trial participants were taken at day 0 and at day 28 after the second dose.

On this clone itself: This receptor's antigen is unknown. Per-nucleotide qualities are absent, and no much larger clonotype sits a single base away.

The CDR3 regions of human TCRbeta chains were subjected to immunosequencing. The paper's data handling went like this. TCRs in the repertoires were matched against a reference library of SARS-CoV-2-specific TCRs that had been generated with the MIRA antigen-specificity platform. Breadth was defined as the fraction of unique TCRs that were SARS-CoV-2-associated. Depth was defined as the fraction of total T cells that were SARS-CoV-2-associated. Using the MIRA data, every spike-specific TCR was mapped to the spike region that the TCR reacted to and assigned to either a CD4 or a CD8 class. Log10-transformed breadth and depth values were compared by one-way ANOVA with Sidak's multiple comparisons tests. In TCRdb, the immuneACCESS table is reduced to in-frame sequences with V and J assigned. These tables do not hold every clone; where another copy was compared, an unresolved V gene accounts for under half, and the others remain unexplained. V and J calls and clone size follow that table, whereas D and trimming were derived from the DNA. This sample has approximately 270,000 clones in its table, and about 94% of those were observed once. The ten largest clones represent around 0.5% of the sample.

Results the study describes overall, beyond this receptor: Vaccine-associated CD4 TCRs spanned the whole spike protein, with dominant responses in regions 160-218 and 743-854. Most participants were white British and females outnumbered males, and the authors suggested that clonal diversity may have been underestimated. Conclusions about previously exposed vaccinees are limited because only 5 or 6 AZD1222 recipients were SARS-CoV-2 seropositive at baseline. After two AZD1222 doses, spike-specific TCR breadth and depth were significantly higher than at day 0 and than in MenACWY recipients. Because no day 14 peak-response samples were available, repertoires were characterized only after the peak T cell response. The 56-69-year group was small, and its depth increase did not reach significance, likely because of low power. Epitopes outside the regions mutated in the B.1.351 and B.1.1.7 variants were reportedly recognized by nearly half of the unique spike-specific TCRs.

Recombination linked TRBV3-1 (or the pseudogene TRBV3-2) to TRBJ2-1; TRBD2 is a possible D gene, resting on 5 matching bases. The sample consisted of peripheral blood, taken 28 days after the second AZD1222 dose. The TCR was taken from an adult who received the AZD1222 COVID-19 vaccine. The CDR3 protein is CASSQDSGSYNEQFF. The bases read TGTGCCAGCAGCCAAGACAGCGGTTCCTACAATGAGCAGTTCTTC.